The sample holds many counts of the clone carrying this T cell receptor (beta chain). Trimming took 6 bases from V and 0 from J; bases not matched to a gene: 11. Germline V gene data show CDR1 as SGHAT and CDR2 as FQNNGV. This CDR3 has 17 amino acids. The data were taken from a study of T cell repertoires in cytomegalovirus infection. MiXCR, run by TCRdb on the reads, gives a single entry per CDR3 protein. The sample lists about 240,000 distinct CDR3 sequences, around 12% occurring once. Source material: PBMCs. The rearrangement uses TRBV11-2 and TRBJ2-3; 8 bases match TRBD2. The receptor's source is a human donor in good health (CMV status not recorded). Some clones in this sample may be carry-over from other donors' samples. This CDR3 reads CASRPLGAGVSTDTQYF. The CDR3 DNA reads as TGTGCCAGCAGACCCCTCGGAGCGGGGGTCAGCACAGATACGCAGTATTTT. Based on the CDR3 plus reference TRBV11-2 and TRBJ2-3, the full variable domain is EAGVAQSPRYKIIEKRQSVAFWCNPISGHATLYWYQQILGQGPKLLIQFQNNGVVDDSQLPKDRFSAERLKGVDSTLKIQPAKLEDSAVYLCASRPLGAGVSTDTQYFGPGTRLTVL.